These T cell receptor beta chains were read from a single sample in a study of cytomegalovirus exposure and HLA in healthy donors. The method was immunoSEQ multiplex PCR; TCRdb's version includes in-frame clones alone and lacks a portion of them. Seen here are some 150,000 clones, around nine tenths observed once, and the top ten hold roughly 3%. Sequenced: PBMCs. The receptor set was obtained from a man aged 18 to 30 in good health and CMV-seropositive. Each CDR3 is given with its conserved first and last residue.

j_call,v_call,cdr3_aa
TRBJ1-2,TRBV5-1,CASSLGTGNPYGYTF
TRBJ1-1,TRBV29-1,CSVTGTGPANTEAFF
TRBJ2-7,TRBV21-1,CASSPGTSFKEQYF
TRBJ2-7,TRBV7-9,CASSSRQVGEQYF
TRBJ2-1,TRBV10-3,CAISESMVNTNEQFF
TRBJ1-2,TRBV2,CASAGQGPYGYTF
TRBJ2-1,TRBV29-1,CSVILWGQTYNEQFF
TRBJ1-2,TRBV7-9,CASSSGQGLSYGYTF
TRBJ2-1,TRBV28,CASSLWTGVSMDEQFF
TRBJ1-1,TRBV18,CASSPLQGEEAFF
TRBJ1-5,TRBV10-1,CASSVDPLFGQPQHF
TRBJ2-1,TRBV27,CASSSNGGIHEQFF
TRBJ2-1,TRBV21-1,CASSKEVLAGNEQFF
TRBJ1-1,TRBV7-2,CASSSSKLGVEAFF
TRBJ1-1,TRBV7-3,CASSLMGGMNTEAFF
TRBJ1-1,TRBV5-6,CASSLGLAVNTEAFF
TRBJ1-2,TRBV28,CASSYPGEGYGYTF
TRBJ1-1,TRBV7-8,CASSLEQKYTEAFF
TRBJ2-2,TRBV9,CASSLRLGAGSGELFF
TRBJ2-1,TRBV5-1,CASSTEDRGYEQFF
TRBJ2-7,TRBV29-1,CSVEAGGGEQYF
TRBJ2-3,TRBV7-8,CASNPGGSTDTQYF